This T cell receptor (beta chain) was captured by sequencing in a study of Ad26.COV2.S vaccination and SARS-CoV-2 variants. Study context: It was the COV1001 Ad26.COV2.S trial arm that included the donor.

Study outcomes and limitations: Vaccinees displayed broader spike-specific TCR repertoires than placebo recipients.

As regards this clone: The target antigen is unknown.

Assay used: immunoSEQ multiplex PCR; TCRdb lists only in-frame clones, some missing. Here the sample spans 440,000 or so clones, less than 95% being singletons. V lost 1 base and J 3 bases, leaving 19 bases between the germline ends. The germline gives CDR1 SNHLY, CDR2 FYNNEI. The CDR3 extends over 17 amino acids. The treatment was: 19 received Ad26.COV2.S at low or high dose, single or two shots; about 5 received placebo; per-sample allocation not given. After the first vaccine or placebo injection, samples were drawn on day 63. Donation came from an adult in Boston who was aged 18-55 years. V is TRBV2 and J is TRBJ2-7; D possibly corresponds to TRBD1 (6 bases). This sequence was found in a person between 18 and 59 years old who received the Ad26.COV2.S COVID-19 vaccine or a placebo. Sequenced material: peripheral blood, taken in a trial of Ad26.COV2.S vaccine versus placebo. Here the CDR3 DNA reads TGTGCCAGCAGTGAAGAATTCTTAGGGACAAGCCTCTACGAGCAGTACTTC. As protein: CASSEEFLGTSLYEQYF.